This T cell receptor (beta chain) was captured in a study of beta chain features in type 1 diabetes. Germline V gives CDR1 MDHEN, CDR2 SYDVKM. The germline V and J ends were trimmed by 6 bases and 1 base, with 21 bases remaining between them. This CDR3 is 17 amino acids long. This clone was seen many times. cDNA synthesis used the whole RNA isolate, giving expressed TCRB sequences. Measured with immunoSEQ multiplex PCR; TCRdb has only the in-frame clones, and not every one. The sample holds about 340,000 clones, under 8.5% seen once. The receptor was derived from a woman aged 18-29 years in good health. The V and J genes are TRBV28 and TRBJ1-1; D not resolved. Sequencing was done on a sample of central memory CD4+ T cells from blood. The CDR3 sequence: CASRPTGYQGGNTEAFF. For the CDR3, the DNA is TGTGCCAGCAGACCCACCGGGTACCAAGGCGGGAACACTGAAGCTTTCTTT. The whole variable domain, remainder taken from reference TRBV28 and TRBJ1-1, is DVKVTQSSRYLVKRTGEKVFLECVQDMDHENMFWYRQDPGLGLRLIYFSYDVKMKEKGDIPEGYSVSREKKERFSLILESASTNQTSMYLCASRPTGYQGGNTEAFFGQGTRLTVV.